This record concerns one T cell receptor (beta chain) sequence. This entry belongs to a study of beta chain features in type 1 diabetes. The CDR3 contains 15 residues. Germline V gene lookup returns CDR1 SGHAT and CDR2 FQDESV (reference sequence). Trimming cost V 6 bases and J 2 bases, with 15 bases left between them. The entirety of the isolated RNA underwent reverse transcription, so expressed TCRB transcripts were sequenced. Produced via immunoSEQ multiplex PCR; TCRdb's table is partial and in-frame only. In the table there are about 320,000 clones, approximately 15% of which are singletons. The TCR was taken from a man aged 30 to 45 in good health. The rearrangement uses TRBV11-1 and TRBJ2-3; D remains ambiguous. The specimen sequenced was central memory CD4+ T cells from blood. The CDR3 bases are TGTGCCAGCAGTTTCACCAGCAGCTACACAGATACGCAGTATTTT. Translating gives CASSFTSSYTDTQYF.